The T cell receptor (beta chain) under discussion was sequenced for a study of T-cell reconstitution after alpha-beta-depleted transplantation in children. With 3 bases removed from V and 2 bases from J, the gap between germline ends came to 12 bases. There are 15 residues in the CDR3. As it was prepared, the TCRbeta library received unique molecular identifiers. MiXCR, run by TCRdb on the PCR reads, gives a single entry per CDR3 protein. Of approximately 340,000 distinct CDR3 sequences in the sample, over 9% were seen once. This sequence joins TRBV12-3 or TRBV12-4 and TRBJ2-3, with TRBD2 as a possible D gene (6 bases). The sample was PBMCs from the stem cell graft donor, taken from the stem cell graft. This TCR derives from a human donor who donated a stem cell graft to a child with acute lymphoblastic leukemia. This CDR3 reads CASSFRGGDTDTQYF. CDR3 nucleotides: TGTGCCAGCAGTTTCCGAGGCGGGGACACAGATACGCAGTATTTT.